The 8 T cell receptor beta chains given below trace back to one sample, sequenced in a study of control samples from healthy donors and cancer patients. Profiled with immunoSEQ multiplex PCR; TCRdb holds only in-frame clones, not every one. The sample holds about 140,000 clones, more than 85% seen once. Sequences were obtained from blood. These receptors all come from a woman in her twenties or thirties in good health.

V and J are TRBV5-1 and TRBJ1-2; 9 bases line up with TRBD1. CDR3 length: 13 residues. The V segment lost 4 bases and the J segment 8 bases; nucleotides outside the gene matches: 6. CDR1 is SGHRS and CDR2 is YFSETQ in the germline V gene. The DNA of the CDR3 is TGCGCCAGCAGCAAGGGACAGGGATGGGGCTACACCTTC. This translates into CASSKGQGWGYTF.

The chain recombines TRBV7-8 with TRBJ2-5; possibly TRBD1 or TRBD2 for D (7 bases each). This CDR3 spans 18 amino acids. Trimming removed 1 base at V and 5 bases at J, with 23 bases between. The germline V gene encodes CDR1 SGHVS and CDR2 FQNEAQ. The CDR3 DNA reads as TGTGCCAGCAGCTTAGACCGGGGCAATACAGGGGAGGGTGAGACCCAGTACTTC. Protein: CASSLDRGNTGEGETQYF.

V and J are TRBV5-6 and TRBJ2-1; 8 nucleotides match TRBD2. From germline, CDR1 is SGHDT and CDR2 YYEEEE. The CDR3 is made up of 16 amino acids. The V and J ends lost 5 bases and 2 bases, in that order; junction bases with no gene match: 9. The DNA of the CDR3 is TGTGCCAGCAGTTTTAGAACTAGCGGTGCCTACAATGAGCAGTTCTTC. It encodes CASSFRTSGAYNEQFF.

V and J are TRBV15 and TRBJ2-1; D is undetermined. The germline V gene encodes CDR1 LNHNV and CDR2 YYDKDF (reference sequence). The CDR3 extends over 13 amino acids. Trimming removed 1 base at V and 7 bases at J, with 8 bases between. CDR3 sequence: CATSRARINEQFF. In DNA form, the CDR3 reads TGTGCCACCAGCAGAGCTCGAATTAATGAGCAGTTCTTC.

V gene TRBV7-8 combines with J gene TRBJ1-2, with D unresolved. CDR3 length equals 13 residues. Germline CDR1 is SGHVS and CDR2 is FQNEAQ. V was shortened by 2 bases and J by 5 bases, with 9 bases between the two germline ends. CDR3 region: CASSLYREYGYTF. CDR3 bases: TGTGCCAGCAGCTTATATCGGGAGTATGGCTACACCTTC.

This clone was found once. The chain recombines TRBV20-1 with TRBJ1-6; TRBD1 agrees at 7 bases. CDR1 DFQATT and CDR2 SNEGSKA come from the germline V gene (reference sequence). Trimming removed 3 bases from V and 6 bases from J; junction bases left unmatched: 5. The CDR3 extends over 14 amino acids. CDR3 nucleotides: TGCAGTGCTAGTAGCGGACAGGTTAATTCACCCCTCCACTTT. Translated: CSASSGQVNSPLHF.

The chain couples TRBV6-5 to TRBJ1-1; D is uncertain. There are 13 residues in the CDR3. V was clipped by 7 bases and J by 0 bases, with 9 bases between them. The germline gives CDR1 MNHEY, CDR2 SVGAGI. CDR3 in amino acids: CASMRLLNTEAFF. The CDR3 DNA reads TGTGCCAGCATGCGACTGCTGAACACTGAAGCTTTCTTT.

The V and J genes are TRBV18 and TRBJ1-3; D gene ambiguous. V lost 3 bases and J lost 4, with 10 bases in between. The length of the CDR3 is 14 residues. Germline lookup yields CDR1 KGHSH and CDR2 LQKENI. The CDR3 region is CASSPADGGNTIYF. CDR3 in DNA: TGTGCCAGCTCACCCGCAGACGGCGGAAACACCATATATTTT.